These 15 T cell receptor beta chains share one sample of origin, sequenced in a study of blood T cell repertoires in COVID-19 (dated by TCRdb to 2018 to 2021). Library preparation employed the immunoSEQ multiplex PCR assay. The table comes from immuneACCESS by way of TCRdb, which keeps in-frame sequences with V and J called. Part of the clones is missing from these tables; in studies checked, under half for an unresolved V gene and the rest for unknown reasons. This sample comprises approximately 300,000 clones, 85% to 90% of them detected only once. The ten most abundant clones make up around 1% of the sample. The sample was peripheral blood. Receptor source: a woman in her 40s with COVID-19, enrolled during active disease.

V usage is TRBV5-1 and J usage is TRBJ1-4; TRBD1 aligns across 12 bases. The germline V gene encodes CDR1 SGHRS and CDR2 YFSETQ. The ends lost 3 bases at V and 8 bases at J; junction bases unmatched: 8. CDR3 size: 16 residues. The CDR3 here is CASSSGQGATGEKLFF. The DNA for the CDR3 is TGCGCCAGCAGCTCGGGACAGGGGGCTACAGGGGAAAAACTGTTTTTT.

This chain uses TRBV19 with TRBJ2-7; maybe TRBD1 (5 bases). The CDR3 runs to 13 residues. Germline CDR1 reads LNHDA; CDR2 reads SQIVND (reference sequence). Trimming left V 3 bases short and J 6 bases short, with 12 bases between. The CDR3 sequence is CASSIGHSSEQYF. CDR3 nucleotides: TGTGCCAGTAGTATCGGACACTCTAGCGAGCAGTACTTC.

This clone was observed a single time. The chain joins TRBV9 to TRBJ1-1; D ambiguous. In germline, CDR1 is SGDLS, CDR2 YYNGEE. V gave up 0 bases and J gave up 0 bases, with 12 bases separating them. The CDR3 consists of 16 residues. The CDR3 spells CASSVGAALVNTEAFF. DNA of the CDR3: TGTGCCAGCAGCGTAGGGGCCGCACTGGTGAACACTGAAGCTTTCTTT.

This rearrangement joins TRBV18 to TRBJ1-4; D may be TRBD1 (5 bases). Germline values: CDR1 KGHSH, CDR2 LQKENI. This CDR3 has 14 amino acids. V lost 0 bases to trimming and J lost 7 bases, with 9 bases between them. The CDR3, as DNA: TGTGCCAGCTCACCACCGTGGGGGGGTGAAAAACTGTTTTTT. This gives the protein CASSPPWGGEKLFF.

The chain couples TRBV19 to TRBJ2-7, with 10 bases identical to TRBD1. Germline V gene lookup returns CDR1 LNHDA and CDR2 SQIVND (reference sequence). Trimming took 1 base from V and 5 from J; bases not matched to a gene: 5. The CDR3 sequence is 15 residues long. CDR3 in amino acids: CASSIVWDRGDEQYF. DNA for the CDR3: TGTGCCAGTAGTATAGTATGGGACAGGGGCGACGAGCAGTACTTC.

This chain uses TRBV19 with TRBJ1-1; D gene uncertain. This CDR3 has 14 amino acids. Trimming took off 3 bases at V and 5 bases at J, with 13 bases between the two ends. Germline loops: CDR1 LNHDA, CDR2 SQIVND (reference sequence). In DNA form, the CDR3 reads TGTGCCAGTAGTATCCAGAACCCGGGGACTGAAGCTTTCTTT. The encoded protein is CASSIQNPGTEAFF.

The CDR3 protein is CASSSPGGAPGYTF. The CDR3 nucleotides read TGTGCCAGCAGTTCACCCGGGGGAGCCCCTGGCTACACCTTC. The V call is TRBV28, the J call TRBJ1-2; tentatively, D is TRBD1 (5 bases). Germline V CDR1 and CDR2: MDHEN, SYDVKM. The CDR3 runs to 14 residues. V was cut by 4 bases and J by 7 bases, with 16 bases left in between.

Regarding this clone: This specimen includes other DNA sequences encoding the same CDR3. The chain links TRBV28 to TRBJ1-3; D is ambiguous. The CDR3 consists of 14 residues. The V and J ends lost 3 bases and 0 bases respectively, with 6 bases between them. Germline V gene lookup returns CDR1 MDHEN and CDR2 SYDVKM. This CDR3 reads CASSFSRSGNTIYF. CDR3 DNA sequence: TGTGCCAGCAGTTTTAGTCGCTCTGGAAACACCATATATTTT.

This chain uses TRBV30 with TRBJ2-3; possibly TRBD1 for D (5 bases). The CDR3 is 14 residues long. Trimming took 3 bases from V and 1 from J, leaving 11 bases between them. CDR1 GTSNPN and CDR2 SVGIG come from the germline V gene (reference sequence). This CDR3 is CAWSQGIGTDTQYF. CDR3 bases: TGTGCCTGGAGCCAGGGTATTGGCACAGATACGCAGTATTTT.

V is TRBV28 and J is TRBJ1-5, with 9 positions matching TRBD1. From germline, CDR1 is MDHEN and CDR2 SYDVKM. CDR3 length: 15 amino acids. Trimming at V came to 6 bases and at J to 7 bases, leaving 10 bases not matched to a gene. This CDR3 is CASRPQDRGKQPQHF. In DNA form, the CDR3 reads TGTGCCAGCAGACCTCAAGACAGGGGGAAGCAGCCCCAGCATTTT.

This clone showed up just a few times. This chain joins TRBV9 and TRBJ1-2; 9 bases align to TRBD1. The V gene end was trimmed by 2 bases and the J gene end by 8 bases; junction bases not matched to a gene: 16. The CDR3 totals 17 residues. CDR1 is SGDLS, CDR2 YYNGEE, per germline. The CDR3 DNA reads as TGTGCCAGCAGCGTGCAGGGACAGGGAAGTAATGCGGGCGGCTACACCTTC. Encoded protein: CASSVQGQGSNAGGYTF.

V usage is TRBV4-3 and J usage is TRBJ1-2, with a possible D match to TRBD1 (5 bases). The CDR3 consists of 17 residues. Trimming cost V 0 bases and J 7 bases, with 21 bases left between them. Germline V lookup: CDR1 LGHNA, CDR2 YSLEER. The CDR3 protein is CASSQEGQAGRLSGYTF. CDR3 DNA sequence: TGCGCCAGCAGCCAAGAGGGCCAGGCGGGACGGCTCTCTGGCTACACCTTC.

The rearrangement joins TRBV6-1 to TRBJ2-1; a possible D gene is TRBD2 (6 bases). With 1 base removed from V and 8 bases from J, the gap between germline ends came to 12 bases. In germline, CDR1 is MNHNS, CDR2 SASEGT. The CDR3 length is 14 residues. As DNA, the CDR3 is TGTGCCAGCAGTGAAGGGTGGAGGGAGTATGAGCAGTTCTTC. This codes for CASSEGWREYEQFF.

The chain uses TRBV6-5 and TRBJ2-7; D possibly corresponds to TRBD2 (6 bases). This CDR3 contains 14 residues. Trimming pared 8 bases from V and 5 bases from J, leaving 19 bases between. Germline CDR1 and CDR2: MNHEY and SVGAGI. The CDR3 DNA is TGTGCCAGCGTCCCCTGGGGCAGGGAGGACGAGCAGTACTTC. Its protein product is CASVPWGREDEQYF.

The rearrangement uses TRBV19 and TRBJ2-1, with 10 nucleotides matching TRBD2. This CDR3 contains 13 residues. Germline loops: CDR1 LNHDA, CDR2 SQIVND (reference sequence). V gave up 10 bases and J gave up 10 bases; unmatched junction bases: 10. This CDR3 reads CAIKKREGHEQFF. CDR3 nucleotides: TGTGCCATCAAGAAGCGGGAGGGCCACGAGCAGTTCTTC.